This T cell receptor beta chain was identified during a study of cytomegalovirus exposure and HLA in healthy donors. CDR1 and CDR2 (germline): MDHEN, SYDVKM. CDR3 size: 14 residues. The V and J ends lost 6 bases and 8 bases, in that order; junction bases with no gene match: 12. Points from the study as a whole: Only CMV serostatus was available as immune exposure information.

Concerning this clone itself: What it binds is not known.

PCR amplification relied on 60 Vbeta primers (plus 13 Jbeta primers). Some clones are missing from TCRdb's copy, which holds only in-frame ones; the method was immunoSEQ multiplex PCR. The profile shows roughly 130,000 clones, approximately 69% of them singletons. Healthy bone marrow donors made up the donor group. The sequence came from a man aged 35-49 years in good health and CMV-seropositive. Input material: PBMCs. This sequence joins TRBV28 and TRBJ1-2, with 7 nucleotides matching TRBD1. Here the CDR3 reads CASRVTGRVQGYTF. CDR3 in DNA: TGTGCCAGCAGGGTGACAGGGCGCGTCCAAGGCTACACCTTC.